This T cell receptor (beta chain) was sequenced in a study of brain T cells in children with intractable seizures. The study, taken as a whole, reports: Patients' HCMV serostatus was unknown; virus specificity rests on CDR3 similarity alone. Pre- and post-surgery blood differed in depth, so pre-surgery absences may be undersampling.

Germline V gene lookup returns CDR1 SGHTA and CDR2 FQGNSA. The CDR3 runs to 12 residues. Trimming took 3 bases from V and 2 from J, leaving 3 bases between them. A remark on this clone: The antigen is not known.

Surgery cases with the highest brain T cell transcript signatures were chosen for sequencing. At least one anti-epileptic drug was given before surgery. The protocol was immunoSEQ multiplex PCR, while the TCRdb copy is restricted to in-frame clones and leaves out a portion. This table has 78,000 or so clones, approximately 90% appearing once. The source was peripheral blood, collected at surgery. The clonotype comes from a girl under 10 years old with Rasmussen encephalitis and intractable seizures. The chain joins TRBV7-2 to TRBJ2-3; D gene unclear. As DNA, the CDR3 is TGTGCCAGCAGCTTGTTCACAGATACGCAGTATTTT. Its protein product is CASSLFTDTQYF. Variable domain in full (rest from reference TRBV7-2 and TRBJ2-3): GAGVSQSPSNKVTEKGKDVELRCDPISGHTALYWYRQSLGQGLEFLIYFQGNSAPDKSGLPSDRFSAERTGGSVSTLTIQRTQQEDSAVYLCASSLFTDTQYFGPGTRLTVL.